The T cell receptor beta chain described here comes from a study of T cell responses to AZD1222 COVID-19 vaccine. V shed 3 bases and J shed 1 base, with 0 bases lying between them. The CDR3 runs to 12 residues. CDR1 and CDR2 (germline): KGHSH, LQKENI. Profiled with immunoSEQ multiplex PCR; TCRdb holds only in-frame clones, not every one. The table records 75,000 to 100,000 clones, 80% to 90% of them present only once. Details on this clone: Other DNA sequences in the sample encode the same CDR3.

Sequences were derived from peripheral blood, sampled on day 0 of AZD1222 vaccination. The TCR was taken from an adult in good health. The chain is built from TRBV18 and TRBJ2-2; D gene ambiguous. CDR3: CASSPNTGELFF. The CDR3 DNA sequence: TGTGCCAGCTCACCGAACACCGGGGAGCTGTTTTTT.